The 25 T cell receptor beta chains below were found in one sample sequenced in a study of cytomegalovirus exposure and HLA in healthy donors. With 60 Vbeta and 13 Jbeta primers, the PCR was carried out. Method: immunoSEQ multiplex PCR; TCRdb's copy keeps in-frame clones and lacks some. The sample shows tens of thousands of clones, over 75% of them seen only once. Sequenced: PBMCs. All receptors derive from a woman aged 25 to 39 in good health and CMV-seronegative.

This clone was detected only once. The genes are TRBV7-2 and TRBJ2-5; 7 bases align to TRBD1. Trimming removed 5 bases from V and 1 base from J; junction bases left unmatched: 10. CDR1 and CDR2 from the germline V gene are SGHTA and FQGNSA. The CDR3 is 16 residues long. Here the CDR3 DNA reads TGTGCCAGCAGCCTCTCTCGACAGGGCGCCCAAGAGACCCAGTACTTC. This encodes CASSLSRQGAQETQYF.

The CDR3 loop is CACPLEENYGYTF. DNA for the CDR3: TGTGCCTGCCCCCTGGAGGAGAACTATGGCTACACCTTC. The rearrangement links TRBV30 to TRBJ1-2; D gene ambiguous. Germline V gives CDR1 GTSNPN, CDR2 SVGIG (reference sequence). V was shortened by 6 bases and J by 2 bases, with 13 bases between the two germline ends. The CDR3 consists of 13 residues.

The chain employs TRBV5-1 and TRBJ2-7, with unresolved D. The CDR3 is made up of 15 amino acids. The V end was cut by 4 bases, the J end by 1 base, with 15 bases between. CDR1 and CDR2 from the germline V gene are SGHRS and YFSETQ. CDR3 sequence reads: CASSPSAETSYEQYF. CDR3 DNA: TGCGCCAGCAGCCCCTCGGCAGAGACTTCCTACGAGCAGTACTTC.

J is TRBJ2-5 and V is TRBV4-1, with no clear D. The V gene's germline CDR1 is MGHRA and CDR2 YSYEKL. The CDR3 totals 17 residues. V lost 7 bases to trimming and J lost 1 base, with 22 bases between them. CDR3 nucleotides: TGCGCCAGCACCCTAGGTCGCGATGTATTGGCCCAAGAGACCCAGTACTTC. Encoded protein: CASTLGRDVLAQETQYF.

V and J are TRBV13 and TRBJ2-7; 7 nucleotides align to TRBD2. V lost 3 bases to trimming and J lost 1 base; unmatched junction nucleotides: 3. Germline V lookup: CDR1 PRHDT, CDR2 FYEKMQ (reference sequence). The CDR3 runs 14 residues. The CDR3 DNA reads TGTGCCAGCAGCTTGGGGCGGGGGTCCTACGAGCAGTACTTC. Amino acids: CASSLGRGSYEQYF.

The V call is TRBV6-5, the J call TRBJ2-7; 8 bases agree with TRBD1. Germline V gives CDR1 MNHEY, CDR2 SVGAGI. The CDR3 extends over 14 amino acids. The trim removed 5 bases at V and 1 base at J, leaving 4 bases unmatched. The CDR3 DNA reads TGTGCCAGCAGTCCAGGGGGCACGTCCTACGAGCAGTACTTC. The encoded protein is CASSPGGTSYEQYF.

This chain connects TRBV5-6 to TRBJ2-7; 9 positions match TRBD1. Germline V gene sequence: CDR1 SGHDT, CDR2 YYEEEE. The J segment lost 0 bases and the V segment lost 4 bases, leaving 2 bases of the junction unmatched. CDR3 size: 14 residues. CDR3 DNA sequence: TGTGCCAGCAGCCGGACAGGGGACTCCTACGAGCAGTACTTC. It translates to CASSRTGDSYEQYF.

The DNA of the CDR3 is TGTGCCAGCTCACCCAGAGCGGGAGGGGATACGCAGTATTTT. It encodes CASSPRAGGDTQYF. The genes are TRBV18 and TRBJ2-3, with TRBD2 matching over 10 bases. Per the germline V gene, CDR1 is KGHSH and CDR2 is LQKENI. The ends lost 3 bases at V and 6 bases at J; junction bases unmatched: 3. The CDR3 length is 14 residues.

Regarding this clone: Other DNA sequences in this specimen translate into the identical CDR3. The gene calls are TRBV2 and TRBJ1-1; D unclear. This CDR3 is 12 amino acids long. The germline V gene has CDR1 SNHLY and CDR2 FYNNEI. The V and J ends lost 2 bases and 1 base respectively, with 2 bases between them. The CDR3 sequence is CASSEQNTEAFF. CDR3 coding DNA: TGTGCCAGCAGTGAACAGAACACTGAAGCTTTCTTT.

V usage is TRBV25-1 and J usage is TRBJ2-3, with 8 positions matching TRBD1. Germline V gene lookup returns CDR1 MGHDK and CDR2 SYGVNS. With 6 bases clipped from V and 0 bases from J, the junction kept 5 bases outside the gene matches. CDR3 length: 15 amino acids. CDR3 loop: CASRTTGGSTDTQYF. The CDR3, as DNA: TGTGCCAGCAGGACAACAGGGGGAAGCACAGATACGCAGTATTTT.

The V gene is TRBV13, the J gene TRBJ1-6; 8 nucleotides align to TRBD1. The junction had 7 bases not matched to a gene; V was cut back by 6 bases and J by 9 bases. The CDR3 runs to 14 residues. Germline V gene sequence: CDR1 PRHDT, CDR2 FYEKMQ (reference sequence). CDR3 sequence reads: CASRSGGAGSPLHF. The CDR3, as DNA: TGTGCCAGCAGGTCAGGGGGCGCGGGTTCACCCCTCCACTTT.

The CDR3 DNA reads as TGTGCCTGGAGTGTACCCAGCGGGGGGTTCACAGATACGCAGTATTTT. Amino acid sequence: CAWSVPSGGFTDTQYF. The chain recombines TRBV30 with TRBJ2-3; 9 bases are a match to TRBD2. The CDR3 covers 16 residues. The V and J ends lost 0 bases and 2 bases, in that order; junction bases with no gene match: 6. The V gene's germline CDR1 is GTSNPN and CDR2 SVGIG (reference sequence).

CDR3 sequence reads: CSVEAPYRLEAFF. The DNA of the CDR3 is TGCAGCGTTGAAGCACCCTACAGGCTAGAAGCTTTCTTT. The chain joins TRBV29-1 to TRBJ1-1; the D gene is possibly TRBD1 (5 bases). CDR3 length equals 13 residues. The V and J ends lost 1 base and 8 bases respectively, with 14 bases between them. CDR1 is SQVTM and CDR2 is ANQGSEA in the germline V gene.

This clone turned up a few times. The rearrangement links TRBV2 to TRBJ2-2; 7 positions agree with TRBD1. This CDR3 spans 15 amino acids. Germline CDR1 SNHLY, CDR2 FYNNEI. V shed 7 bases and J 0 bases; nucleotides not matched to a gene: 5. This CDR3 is CASTWDSPNTGELFF. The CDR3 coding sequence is TGTGCCAGCACCTGGGACAGCCCGAACACCGGGGAGCTGTTTTTT. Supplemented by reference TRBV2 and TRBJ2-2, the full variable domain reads EPEVTQTPSHQVTQMGQEVILRCVPISNHLYFYWYRQILGQKVEFLVSFYNNEISEKSEIFDDQFSVERPDGSNFTLKIRSTKLEDSAMYFCASTWDSPNTGELFFGEGSRLTVL.

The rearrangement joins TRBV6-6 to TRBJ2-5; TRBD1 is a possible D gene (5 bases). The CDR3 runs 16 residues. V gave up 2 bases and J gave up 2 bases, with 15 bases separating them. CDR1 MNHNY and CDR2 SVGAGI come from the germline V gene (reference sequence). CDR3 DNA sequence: TGTGCCAGCAGTTACCGACCAGCGACAGTACAAGAGACCCAGTACTTC. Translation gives CASSYRPATVQETQYF.

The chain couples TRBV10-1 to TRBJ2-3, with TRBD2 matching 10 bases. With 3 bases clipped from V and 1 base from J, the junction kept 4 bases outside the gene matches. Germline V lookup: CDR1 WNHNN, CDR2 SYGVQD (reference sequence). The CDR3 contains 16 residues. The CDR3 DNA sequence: TGCGCCAGCAGTGATATTACTAGCGGGGGCACAGATACGCAGTATTTT. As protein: CASSDITSGGTDTQYF.

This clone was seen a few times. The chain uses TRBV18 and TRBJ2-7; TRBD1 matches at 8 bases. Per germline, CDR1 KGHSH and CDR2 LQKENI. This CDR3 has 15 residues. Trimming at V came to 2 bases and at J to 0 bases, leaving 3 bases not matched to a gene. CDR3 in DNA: TGTGCCAGCTCACCAGGGACAGGTCTCTCCTACGAGCAGTACTTC. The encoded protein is CASSPGTGLSYEQYF.

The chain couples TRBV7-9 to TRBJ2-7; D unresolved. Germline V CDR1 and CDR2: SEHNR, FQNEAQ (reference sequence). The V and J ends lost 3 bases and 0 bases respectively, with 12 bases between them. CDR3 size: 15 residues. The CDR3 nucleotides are TGTGCCAGCAGCTTGAACAGCCGCACCTCCTACGAGCAGTACTTC. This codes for CASSLNSRTSYEQYF.

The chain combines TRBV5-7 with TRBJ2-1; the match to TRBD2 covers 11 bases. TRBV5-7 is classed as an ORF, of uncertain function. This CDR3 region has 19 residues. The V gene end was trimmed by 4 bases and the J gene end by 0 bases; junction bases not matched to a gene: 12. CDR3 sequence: CASSLYRLAGLLSYNEQFF. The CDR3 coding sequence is TGTGCCAGCAGCCTCTACCGACTAGCGGGACTACTCTCCTACAATGAGCAGTTCTTC.

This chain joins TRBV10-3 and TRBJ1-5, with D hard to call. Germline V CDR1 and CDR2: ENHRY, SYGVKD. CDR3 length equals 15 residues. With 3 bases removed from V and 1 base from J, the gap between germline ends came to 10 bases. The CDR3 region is CAISEGGLSNQPQHF. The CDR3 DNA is TGTGCCATCAGTGAAGGAGGTCTGAGCAATCAGCCCCAGCATTTT.

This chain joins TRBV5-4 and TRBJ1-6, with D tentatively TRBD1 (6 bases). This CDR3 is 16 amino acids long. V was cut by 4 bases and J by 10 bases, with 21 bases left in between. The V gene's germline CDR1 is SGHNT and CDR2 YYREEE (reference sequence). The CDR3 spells CASSIREQGGRSPLHF. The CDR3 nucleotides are TGTGCCAGCAGCATCCGGGAACAGGGCGGACGATCACCCCTCCACTTT.

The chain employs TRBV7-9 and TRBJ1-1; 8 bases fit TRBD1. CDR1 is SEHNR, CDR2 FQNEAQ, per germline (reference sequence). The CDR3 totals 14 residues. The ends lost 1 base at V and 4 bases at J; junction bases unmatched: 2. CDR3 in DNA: TGTGCCAGCAGCTTAGGGACAGGGCTCACTGAAGCTTTCTTT. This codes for CASSLGTGLTEAFF.

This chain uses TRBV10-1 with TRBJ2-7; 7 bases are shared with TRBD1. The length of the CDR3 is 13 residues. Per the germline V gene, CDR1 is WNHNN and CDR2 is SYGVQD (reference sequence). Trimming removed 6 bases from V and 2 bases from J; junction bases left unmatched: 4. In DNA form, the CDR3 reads TGCGCCAGCAGGGGGGACAGACCCTACGAGCAGTACTTC. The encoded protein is CASRGDRPYEQYF.

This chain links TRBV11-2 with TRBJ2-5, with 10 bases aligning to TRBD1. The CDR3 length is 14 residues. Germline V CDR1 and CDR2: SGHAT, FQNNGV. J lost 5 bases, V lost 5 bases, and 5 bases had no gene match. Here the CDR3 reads CASSPDRGLETQYF. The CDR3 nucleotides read TGTGCCAGCAGCCCGGACAGGGGGTTGGAGACCCAGTACTTC.

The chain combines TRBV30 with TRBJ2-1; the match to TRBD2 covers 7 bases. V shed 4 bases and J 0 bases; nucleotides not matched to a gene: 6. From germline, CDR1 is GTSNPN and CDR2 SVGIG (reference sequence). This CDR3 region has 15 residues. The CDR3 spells CAWTVGGSSYNEQFF. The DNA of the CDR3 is TGTGCCTGGACGGTAGGCGGGAGCTCCTACAATGAGCAGTTCTTC. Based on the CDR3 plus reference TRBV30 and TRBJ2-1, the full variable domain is SQTIHQWPATLVQPVGSPLSLECTVEGTSNPNLYWYRQAAGRGLQLLFYSVGIGQISSEVPQNLSASRPQDRQFILSSKKLLLSDSGFYLCAWTVGGSSYNEQFFGPGTRLTVL.